The rows below give T cell receptor beta chains drawn from one sample of a study of neoadjuvant nivolumab and ipilimumab in lung cancer. Assay used: immunoSEQ multiplex PCR; TCRdb lists only in-frame clones, some missing. The sample carries more than 40,000 clones, 80% to 90% recorded once. The sample was blood, taken before neoadjuvant nivolumab, alone or with ipilimumab. The receptor set was obtained from an adult with non-small cell lung cancer. Some clones in this sample may be carry-over from other donors' samples. Both conserved end residues are part of each CDR3. The size field is filled for only some rows; it gives once, few, many or a size class.

TRBJ2-3	TRBV7-2	-	CASSLAAGGRADTQYF
TRBJ1-5	TRBV6-1	-	CASSDFLGQGSQPQHF
TRBJ1-1	TRBV29-1	-	CSAKKGTGGTEAFF
TRBJ2-1	TRBV29-1	-	CSVWGGRASREQFF
TRBJ2-1	TRBV2	-	CASSELASGNNEQFF
TRBJ1-5	TRBV5-6	-	CASSLGQGAWQPQHF
TRBJ1-5	TRBV7-2	-	CASSLVNQPQHF
TRBJ1-3	TRBV25-1	-	CASSEFGGTGGNTIYF
TRBJ2-5	TRBV7-7	-	CASSRGQQETQYF
TRBJ1-3	TRBV6-5	-	CASSYFTGRRNTIYF
TRBJ1-1	TRBV18	-	CASSPQKNTEAFF
TRBJ2-1	TRBV5-1	-	CASSLRLAGGNEQFF
TRBJ2-1	TRBV11-2	-	CASSPLGGREVNEQFF
TRBJ2-7	TRBV25-1	-	CASSDLYEQYF
TRBJ2-1	TRBV29-1	few	CSVGLAGVNEQFF
TRBJ1-1	TRBV7-8	-	CASNPIWGGGQATEAFF
TRBJ2-7	TRBV18	-	CASSPPNIYEQYF
TRBJ2-3	TRBV4-2	-	CASSQDQTDTQYF
TRBJ1-5	TRBV28	-	CASSSIWTGRNQPQHF